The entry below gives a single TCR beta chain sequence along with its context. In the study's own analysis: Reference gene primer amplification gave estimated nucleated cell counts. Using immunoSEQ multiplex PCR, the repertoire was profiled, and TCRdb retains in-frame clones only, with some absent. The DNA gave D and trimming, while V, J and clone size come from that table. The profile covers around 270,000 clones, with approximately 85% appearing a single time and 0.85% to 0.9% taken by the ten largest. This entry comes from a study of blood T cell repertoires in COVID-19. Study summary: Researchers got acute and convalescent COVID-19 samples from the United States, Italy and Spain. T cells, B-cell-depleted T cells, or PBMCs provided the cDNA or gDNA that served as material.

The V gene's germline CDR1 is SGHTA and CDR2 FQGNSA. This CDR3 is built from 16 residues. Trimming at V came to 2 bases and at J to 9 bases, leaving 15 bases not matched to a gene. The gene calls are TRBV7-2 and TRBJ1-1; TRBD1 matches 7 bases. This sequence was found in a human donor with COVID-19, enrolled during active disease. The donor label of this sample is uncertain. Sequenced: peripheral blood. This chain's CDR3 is CASSLNSRQETGQAFF. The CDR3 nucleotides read TGTGCCAGCAGCTTAAATTCGCGCCAAGAGACAGGGCAAGCTTTCTTT.